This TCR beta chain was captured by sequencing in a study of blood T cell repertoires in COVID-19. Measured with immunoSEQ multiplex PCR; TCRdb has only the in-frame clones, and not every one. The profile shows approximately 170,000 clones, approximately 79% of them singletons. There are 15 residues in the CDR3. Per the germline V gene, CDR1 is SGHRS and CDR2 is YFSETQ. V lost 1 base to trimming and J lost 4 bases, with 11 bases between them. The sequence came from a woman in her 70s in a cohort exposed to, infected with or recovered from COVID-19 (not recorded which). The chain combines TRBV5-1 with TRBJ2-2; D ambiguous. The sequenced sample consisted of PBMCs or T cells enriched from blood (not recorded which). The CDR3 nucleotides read TGCGCCAGCAGCTTGAGAGGAGATCCCACCGGGGAGCTGTTTTTT. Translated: CASSLRGDPTGELFF.